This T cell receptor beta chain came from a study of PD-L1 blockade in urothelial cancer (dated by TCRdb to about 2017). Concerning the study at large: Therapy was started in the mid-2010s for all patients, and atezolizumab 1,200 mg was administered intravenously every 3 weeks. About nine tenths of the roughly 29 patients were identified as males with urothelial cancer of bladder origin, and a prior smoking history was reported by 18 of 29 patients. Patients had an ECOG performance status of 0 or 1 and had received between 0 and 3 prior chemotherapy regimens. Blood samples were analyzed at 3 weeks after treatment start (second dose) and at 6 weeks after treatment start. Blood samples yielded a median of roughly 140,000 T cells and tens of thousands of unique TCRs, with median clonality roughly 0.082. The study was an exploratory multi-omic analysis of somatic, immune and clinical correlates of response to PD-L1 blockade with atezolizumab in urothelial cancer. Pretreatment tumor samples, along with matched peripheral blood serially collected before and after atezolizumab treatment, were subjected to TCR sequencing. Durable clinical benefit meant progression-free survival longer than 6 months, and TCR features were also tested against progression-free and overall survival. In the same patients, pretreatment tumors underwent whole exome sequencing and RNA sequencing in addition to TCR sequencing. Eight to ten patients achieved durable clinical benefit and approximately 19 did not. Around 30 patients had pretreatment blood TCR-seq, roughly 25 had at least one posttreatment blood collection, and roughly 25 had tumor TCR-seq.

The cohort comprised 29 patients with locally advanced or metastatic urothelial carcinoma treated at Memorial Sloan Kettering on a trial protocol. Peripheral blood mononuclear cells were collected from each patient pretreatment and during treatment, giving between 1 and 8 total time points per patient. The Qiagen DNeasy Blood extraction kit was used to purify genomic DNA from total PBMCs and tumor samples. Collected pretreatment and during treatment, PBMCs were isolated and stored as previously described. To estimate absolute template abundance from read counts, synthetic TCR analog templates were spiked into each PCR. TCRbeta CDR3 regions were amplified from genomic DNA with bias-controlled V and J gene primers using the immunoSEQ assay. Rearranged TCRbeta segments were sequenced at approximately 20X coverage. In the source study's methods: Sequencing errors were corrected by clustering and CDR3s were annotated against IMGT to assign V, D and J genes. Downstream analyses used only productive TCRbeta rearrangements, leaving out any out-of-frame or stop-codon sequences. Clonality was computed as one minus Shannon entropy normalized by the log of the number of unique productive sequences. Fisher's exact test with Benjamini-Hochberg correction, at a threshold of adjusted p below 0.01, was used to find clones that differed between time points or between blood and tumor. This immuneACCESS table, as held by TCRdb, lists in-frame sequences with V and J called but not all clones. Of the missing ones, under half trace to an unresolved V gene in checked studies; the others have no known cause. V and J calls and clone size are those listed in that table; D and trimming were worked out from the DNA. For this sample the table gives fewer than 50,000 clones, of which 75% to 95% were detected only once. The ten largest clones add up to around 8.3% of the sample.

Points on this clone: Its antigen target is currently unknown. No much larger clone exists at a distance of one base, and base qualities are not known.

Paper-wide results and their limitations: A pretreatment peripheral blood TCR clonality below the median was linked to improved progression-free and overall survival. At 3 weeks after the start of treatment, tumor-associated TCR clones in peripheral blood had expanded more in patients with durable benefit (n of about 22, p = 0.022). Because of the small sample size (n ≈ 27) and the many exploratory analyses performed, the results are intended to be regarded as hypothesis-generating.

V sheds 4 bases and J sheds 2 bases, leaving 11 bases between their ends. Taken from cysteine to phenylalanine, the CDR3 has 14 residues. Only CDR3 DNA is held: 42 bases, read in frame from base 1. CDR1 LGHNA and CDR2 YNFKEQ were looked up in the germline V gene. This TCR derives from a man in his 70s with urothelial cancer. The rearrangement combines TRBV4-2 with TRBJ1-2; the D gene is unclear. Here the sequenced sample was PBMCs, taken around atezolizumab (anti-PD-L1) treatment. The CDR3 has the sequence CASSRGSENYGYTF. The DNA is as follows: TGTGCCAGCAGCCGCGGTTCTGAGAACTATGGCTACACCTTC.